The entry below describes one TCR beta chain. Its antigen is not known. These data are taken from a study of brain T cells in children with intractable seizures. Study-level findings and limits: Viral specificity was inferred only from CDR3 similarity; HCMV serostatus was unknown. Absence of clones before surgery may stem from lower sequencing depth.

Data came from immunoSEQ multiplex PCR; TCRdb stores just in-frame clones and leaves some out. The repertoire includes hundreds of thousands of clones, approximately 93% of them detected once, and roughly 6% sits in the top ten. The V gene lost 0 bases and the J gene lost 3 bases, with 8 bases spanning the gap. The CDR3 covers 13 residues. The germline V gene encodes CDR1 GTSNPN and CDR2 SVGIG (reference sequence). Time point described: blood from clinic visit 5 months post-surgery; TSC patient then seizure free. Only cases whose brain tissue showed the highest T cell transcript signatures were sequenced. At least one anti-epileptic drug was given before surgery.

The rearrangement joins TRBV30 to TRBJ1-1, with D unresolved. The material sequenced was peripheral blood, taken around 5 months after surgery. This receptor was taken from a boy in the first two years of life with tuberous sclerosis and intractable seizures. DNA of the CDR3: TGTGCCTGGAGTGTACAATCAGACACTGAAGCTTTCTTT. Protein product: CAWSVQSDTEAFF.